The 17 T cell receptor beta chains in this list originate from one sample, sequenced in a study of cytomegalovirus exposure and HLA in healthy donors. PCR was performed using 60 Vbeta and 13 Jbeta primers. Using immunoSEQ multiplex PCR, the repertoire was profiled, and TCRdb retains in-frame clones only, with some absent. The sample has under 200,000 clones, around three quarters seen once. The sample consisted of PBMCs. These receptors were obtained from a woman between 40 and 55 years old in good health and CMV-seronegative.

This clone has more than one count but fewer than ten. V is TRBV27 and J is TRBJ1-2; TRBD1 might be the D (6 bases). In germline, CDR1 is MNHEY, CDR2 SMNVEV (reference sequence). The CDR3 contains 15 residues. Trimming pared 2 bases from V and 1 base from J, leaving 11 bases between. The CDR3 DNA sequence: TGTGCCAGCAGTTTAGAGGGGGGGCTTAACTATGGCTACACCTTC. Its translation is CASSLEGGLNYGYTF.

The chain is built from TRBV4-1 and TRBJ1-1; D may be TRBD1 (6 bases). This CDR3 has 15 amino acids. V shed 3 bases and J shed 5 bases, with 16 bases lying between them. CDR1 is MGHRA, CDR2 YSYEKL, per germline. The CDR3 protein is CASSQKIGGDTEAFF. CDR3 DNA: TGCGCCAGCAGCCAGAAAATAGGGGGAGATACTGAAGCTTTCTTT.

This sequence joins TRBV9 and TRBJ1-5; 10 positions agree with TRBD1. This CDR3 is 15 amino acids long. CDR1 SGDLS and CDR2 YYNGEE come from the germline V gene. J was trimmed by 6 bases and V by 3 bases; bases with no gene match: 6. In DNA form, the CDR3 reads TGTGCCAGCAGCGCCGGGACAGGGGAAGGTCAGCCCCAGCATTTT. Its translation is CASSAGTGEGQPQHF.

CDR3 DNA sequence: TGTGCCAGTTTCACCACCGCACAGCCCGGGGAGCTGTTTTTT. It specifies CASFTTAQPGELFF. The chain employs TRBV18 and TRBJ2-2; D ambiguous. The CDR3 length is 14 residues. Germline CDR1 reads KGHSH; CDR2 reads LQKENI. V lost 9 bases, J lost 6 bases, and 17 bases lay in between.

The chain carries TRBV11-3 and TRBJ1-3; D is undetermined. The CDR3 length is 14 residues. CDR1 and CDR2 (germline): SGHNT, YENEEA. The V and J ends lost 5 bases and 2 bases respectively, with 10 bases between them. The CDR3 nucleotides are TGTGCCAGCAGCCGCGTCTACCCTGGAAACACCATATATTTT. It specifies CASSRVYPGNTIYF.

This sequence joins TRBV11-2 and TRBJ1-2; no reliable D call. V lost 5 bases and J lost 3, with 16 bases in between. Germline V lookup: CDR1 SGHAT, CDR2 FQNNGV. This CDR3 comprises 15 residues. CDR3 in DNA: TGTGCCAGCAGCGCCCCCGGTCTCCAAGACTATGGCTACACCTTC. Its protein is CASSAPGLQDYGYTF.

On this clone itself: The junction departs from germline at one end; a sequencing error may be responsible. This chain joins TRBV7-9 and TRBJ1-1, with 8 bases lining up with TRBD1. Germline loops: CDR1 SEHNR, CDR2 FQNEAQ (reference sequence). The CDR3 has 12 amino acids. The CDR3 DNA sequence: TGTTCCAGCAGCTCGTGGACAGGGCGAACTTTCTTT. Its translation: CSSSSWTGRTFF.

The chain carries TRBV18 and TRBJ2-7; tentative D call: TRBD1 (6 bases). The CDR3 runs 12 residues. V lost 5 bases, J lost 7 bases, and 12 bases lay in between. Germline assignment: CDR1 KGHSH and CDR2 LQKENI. The CDR3 nucleotides are TGTGCCAGCTCAGGATTTACAGGGGAGCAGTACTTC. This sequence encodes CASSGFTGEQYF.

The rearrangement links TRBV5-1 to TRBJ2-1; maybe TRBD2 (6 bases). The CDR3 extends over 17 amino acids. The germline V gene encodes CDR1 SGHRS and CDR2 YFSETQ. V lost 4 bases and J lost 2, with 19 bases in between. CDR3 DNA: TGCGCCAGCAGCGGCGGGAACGGGATGAGTACCTACAATGAGCAGTTCTTC. It translates to CASSGGNGMSTYNEQFF.

The chain links TRBV5-1 to TRBJ1-1; D perhaps matches TRBD1 (5 bases). This CDR3 region has 13 residues. Per the germline V gene, CDR1 is SGHRS and CDR2 is YFSETQ. Trimming left V 7 bases short and J 1 base short, with 11 bases between. CDR3 sequence (DNA): TGCGCCAGCGGGGACTTCTCGAACACTGAAGCTTTCTTT. As protein: CASGDFSNTEAFF.

This clone came up once. V usage is TRBV30 and J usage is TRBJ1-1; 10 bases map to TRBD1. The CDR3 sequence is 13 residues long. Trimming took 6 bases from V and 1 from J; bases not matched to a gene: 2. CDR1 and CDR2 (germline): GTSNPN, SVGIG (reference sequence). In DNA, the CDR3 is TGTGCCTGTGACAGGGGGCGGAACACTGAAGCTTTCTTT. Residues: CACDRGRNTEAFF.

The gene calls are TRBV27 and TRBJ2-7; 8 bases are shared with TRBD1. V gave up 5 bases and J gave up 4 bases; unmatched junction bases: 7. The germline V gene has CDR1 MNHEY and CDR2 SMNVEV (reference sequence). The length of the CDR3 is 14 residues. CDR3 DNA: TGTGCCAGCAGTCGCGCAGGGGGCCCTTACGAGCAGTACTTC. This gives the protein CASSRAGGPYEQYF.

This clone was observed once. The V gene is TRBV27, the J gene TRBJ1-2, with 7 bases matching TRBD1. The CDR3 runs to 14 residues. After removal of 6 bases from V and 4 bases from J, the junction contained 8 bases not matched to a gene. CDR1 is MNHEY and CDR2 is SMNVEV in the germline V gene (reference sequence). The CDR3 DNA is TGTGCCAGCAGCCTGCACGGGACAGCCTATGGCTACACCTTC. Protein sequence: CASSLHGTAYGYTF.

The chain joins TRBV6-5 to TRBJ2-1; 12 bases agree with TRBD2. V trimming: 4 bases; J trimming: 8 bases; junction bases outside the gene matches: 9. This CDR3 is built from 16 residues. Germline V lookup: CDR1 MNHEY, CDR2 SVGAGI. This CDR3 reads CASSSFPSGGADEQFF. DNA for the CDR3: TGTGCCAGCAGTTCGTTTCCTAGCGGGGGGGCGGATGAGCAGTTCTTC.

The gene calls are TRBV5-1 and TRBJ1-1; D may be TRBD1 (5 bases). This CDR3 is built from 22 residues. Trimming cost V 1 base and J 1 base, with 32 bases left between them. Looked up from germline, CDR1 is SGHRS and CDR2 is YFSETQ. The CDR3, as DNA: TGCGCCAGCAGCTTGTACGGGGGATCTGGCCTGTCACACGTTGGGAAGAACACTGAAGCTTTCTTT. Encoded protein: CASSLYGGSGLSHVGKNTEAFF.

The chain combines TRBV21-1 with TRBJ1-5; the table assigns TRBD1, which was not confirmed against the DNA. TRBV21-1 is described as a pseudogene. The CDR3 is 14 residues long. The CDR3 DNA sequence: TGTGCCAGCAGAAGGGGCGTCAGCAATCAGCCCCAGCATTTT. The encoded protein is CASRRGVSNQPQHF.

This clone was detected only a few times. The V gene is TRBV5-4, the J gene TRBJ1-1, with 7 positions matching TRBD1. The trim removed 4 bases at V and 0 bases at J, leaving 12 bases unmatched. Germline V gene data show CDR1 as SGHNT and CDR2 as YYREEE (reference sequence). This CDR3 has 17 amino acids. The CDR3 loop reads CASSDDPGTVLNTEAFF. The CDR3, as DNA: TGTGCCAGCAGCGACGACCCAGGGACAGTACTGAACACTGAAGCTTTCTTT. The full variable domain, with the rest looked up from reference TRBV5-4 and TRBJ1-1, is ETGVTQSPTHLIKTRGQQVTLRCSSQSGHNTVSWYQQALGQGPQFIFQYYREEENGRGNFPPRFSGLQFPNYSSELNVNALELDDSALYLCASSDDPGTVLNTEAFFGQGTRLTVV.